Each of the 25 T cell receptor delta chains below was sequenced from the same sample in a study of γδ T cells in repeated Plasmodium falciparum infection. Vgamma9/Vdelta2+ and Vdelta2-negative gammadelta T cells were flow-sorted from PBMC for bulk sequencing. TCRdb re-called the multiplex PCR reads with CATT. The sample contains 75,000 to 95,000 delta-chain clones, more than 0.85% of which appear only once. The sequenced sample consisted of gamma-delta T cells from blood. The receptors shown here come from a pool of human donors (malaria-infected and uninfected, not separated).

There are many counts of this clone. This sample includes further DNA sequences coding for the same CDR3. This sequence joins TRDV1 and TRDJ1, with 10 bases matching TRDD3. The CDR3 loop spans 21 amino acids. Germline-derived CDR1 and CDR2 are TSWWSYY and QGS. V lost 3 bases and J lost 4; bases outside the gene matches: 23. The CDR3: CALGDTRGYWGITRDDDKLIF. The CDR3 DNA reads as TGTGCTCTTGGGGATACTAGGGGGTACTGGGGGATCACGCGGGATGACGATAAACTCATCTTT.

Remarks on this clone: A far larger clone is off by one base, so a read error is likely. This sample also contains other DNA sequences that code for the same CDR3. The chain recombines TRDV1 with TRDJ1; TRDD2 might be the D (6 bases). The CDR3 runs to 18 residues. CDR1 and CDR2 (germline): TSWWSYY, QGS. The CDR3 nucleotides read TGTGCTCTTGGGGAAATTCCTAACCGGGGGGCCTACACAGATAAACTCATCTTT. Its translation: CALGEIPNRGAYTDKLIF.

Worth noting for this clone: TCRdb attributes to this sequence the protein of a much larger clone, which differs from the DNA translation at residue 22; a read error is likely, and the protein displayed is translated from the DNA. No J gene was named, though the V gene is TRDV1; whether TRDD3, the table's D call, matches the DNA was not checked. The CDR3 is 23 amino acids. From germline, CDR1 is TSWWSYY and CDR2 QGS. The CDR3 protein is CALGAHHLPFVSRRLLLSDKLTF. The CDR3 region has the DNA TGTGCTCTTGGGGCCCACCACCTCCCCTTCGTGTCGCGGAGGTTGCTCCTTTCGGATAAACTCACCTTT.

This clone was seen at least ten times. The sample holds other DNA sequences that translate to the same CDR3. CDR3 in amino acids: CALGELSWGLCTDKLIF. CDR3 in DNA: TGTGCTCTTGGGGAACTGTCTTGGGGGTTGTGCACCGATAAACTCATCTTT. The chain joins TRDV1 to TRDJ1, with D perhaps matching TRDD3 (6 bases). TCRdb does not report a J gene; here it was assigned by matching the DNA to germline references. V was trimmed by 0 bases and J by 1 base, leaving 15 bases between them. Per germline, CDR1 TSWWSYY and CDR2 QGS. This CDR3 has 17 amino acids.

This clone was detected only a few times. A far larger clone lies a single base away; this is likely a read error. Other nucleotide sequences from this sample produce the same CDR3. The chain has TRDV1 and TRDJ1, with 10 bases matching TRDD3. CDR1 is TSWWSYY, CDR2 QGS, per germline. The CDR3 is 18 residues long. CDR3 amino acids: CALGELGFLGGYADKLIF. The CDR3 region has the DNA TGTGCTCTTGGAGAACTGGGATTCCTAGGGGGATACGCCGATAAACTCATCTTT.

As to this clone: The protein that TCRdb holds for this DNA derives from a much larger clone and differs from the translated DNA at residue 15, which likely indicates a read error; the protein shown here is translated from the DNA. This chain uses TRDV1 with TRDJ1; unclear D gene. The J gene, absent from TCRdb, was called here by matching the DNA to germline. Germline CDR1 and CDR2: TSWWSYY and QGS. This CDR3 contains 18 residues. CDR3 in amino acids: CALGERRLVPFSADELIF. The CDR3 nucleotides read TGTGCTCTTGGGGAACGACGCCTAGTTCCCTTTTCGGCCGATGAACTCATCTTT.

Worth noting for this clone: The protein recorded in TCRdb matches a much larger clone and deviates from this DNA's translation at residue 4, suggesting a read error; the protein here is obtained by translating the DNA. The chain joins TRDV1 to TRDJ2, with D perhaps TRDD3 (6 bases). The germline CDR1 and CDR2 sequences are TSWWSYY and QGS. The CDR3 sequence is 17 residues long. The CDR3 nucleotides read TGTGCTCTTGAGGAATTTGATTGGGGGTCCTTGTCAGCACAACTCTTCTTT. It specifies CALEEFDWGSLSAQLFF.

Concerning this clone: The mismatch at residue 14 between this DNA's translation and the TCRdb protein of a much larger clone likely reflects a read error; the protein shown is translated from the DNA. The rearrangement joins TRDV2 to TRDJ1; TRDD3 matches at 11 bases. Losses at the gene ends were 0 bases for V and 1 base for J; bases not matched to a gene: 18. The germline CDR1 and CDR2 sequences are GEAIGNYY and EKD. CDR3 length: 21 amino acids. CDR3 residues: CACDTVLLGDKRGWSTDKLIF. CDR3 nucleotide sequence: TGTGCCTGTGACACCGTTCTACTGGGGGATAAAAGGGGTTGGAGCACCGATAAACTCATCTTT.

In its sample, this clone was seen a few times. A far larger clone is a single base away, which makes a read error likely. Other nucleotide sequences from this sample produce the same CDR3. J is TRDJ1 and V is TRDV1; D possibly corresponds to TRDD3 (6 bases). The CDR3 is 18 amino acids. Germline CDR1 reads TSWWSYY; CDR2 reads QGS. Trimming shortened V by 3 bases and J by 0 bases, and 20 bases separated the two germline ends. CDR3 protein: CALGDPLGDTPYTDKLIF. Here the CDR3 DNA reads TGTGCTCTTGGGGACCCACTGGGCGATACCCCCTACACCGATAAACTCATCTTT.

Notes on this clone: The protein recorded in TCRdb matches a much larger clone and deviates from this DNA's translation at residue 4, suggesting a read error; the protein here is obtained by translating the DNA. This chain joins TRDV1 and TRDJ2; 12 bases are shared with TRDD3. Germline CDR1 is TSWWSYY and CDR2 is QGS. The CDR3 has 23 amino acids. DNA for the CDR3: TGTGCTCTTAGGGAACTAGGTAGGGAGACCTACTGGGGGATACTCTCTTTGACAGCACAACTCTTCTTT. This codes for CALRELGRETYWGILSLTAQLFF.

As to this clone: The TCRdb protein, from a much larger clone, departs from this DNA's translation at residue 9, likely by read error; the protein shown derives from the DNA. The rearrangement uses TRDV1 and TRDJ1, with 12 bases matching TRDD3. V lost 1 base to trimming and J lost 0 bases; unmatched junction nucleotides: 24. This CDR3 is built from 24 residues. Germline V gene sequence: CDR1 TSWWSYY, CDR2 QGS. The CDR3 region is CALGERAVGNLGLLGDTYTDKLIF. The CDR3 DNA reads TGTGCTCTTGGGGAACGGGCGGTAGGGAACCTAGGCCTACTGGGGGATACTTACACCGATAAACTCATCTTT.

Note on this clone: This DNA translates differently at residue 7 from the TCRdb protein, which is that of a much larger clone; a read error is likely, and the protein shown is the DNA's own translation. The CDR3 sequence is CACDQMVFPGDGSDKLIF. In nucleotides, the CDR3 is TGTGCCTGTGACCAAATGGTCTTCCCGGGGGACGGGAGCGATAAACTCATCTTT. V usage is TRDV2 and J usage is TRDJ1; maybe TRDD3 (6 bases). Trimming removed 3 bases at V and 4 bases at J, with 26 bases between. CDR3 length: 18 amino acids. The germline gives CDR1 GEAIGNYY, CDR2 EKD.

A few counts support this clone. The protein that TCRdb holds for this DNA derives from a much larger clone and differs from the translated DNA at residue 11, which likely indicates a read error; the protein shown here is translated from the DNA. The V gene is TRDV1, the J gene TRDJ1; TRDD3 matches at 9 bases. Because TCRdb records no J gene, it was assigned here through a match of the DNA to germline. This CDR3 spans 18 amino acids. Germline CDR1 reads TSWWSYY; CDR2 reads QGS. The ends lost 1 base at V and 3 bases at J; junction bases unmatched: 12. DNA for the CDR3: TGTGCTCTTGGGGAACGCTACAACTGGGGGACACGATCCGATAAACTCATCTTT. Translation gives CALGERYNWGTRSDKLIF.

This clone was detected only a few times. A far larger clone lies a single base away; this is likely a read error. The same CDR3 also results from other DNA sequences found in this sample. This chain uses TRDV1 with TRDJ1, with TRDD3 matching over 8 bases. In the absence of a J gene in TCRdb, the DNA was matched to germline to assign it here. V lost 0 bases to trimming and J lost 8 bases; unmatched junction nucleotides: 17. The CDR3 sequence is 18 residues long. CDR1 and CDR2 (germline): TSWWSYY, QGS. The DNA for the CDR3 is TGTGCTCTTGGGGAACTGGTTCACGAGAGCTGTGGGGATACAAAACTCATCTTT. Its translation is CALGELVHESCGDTKLIF.

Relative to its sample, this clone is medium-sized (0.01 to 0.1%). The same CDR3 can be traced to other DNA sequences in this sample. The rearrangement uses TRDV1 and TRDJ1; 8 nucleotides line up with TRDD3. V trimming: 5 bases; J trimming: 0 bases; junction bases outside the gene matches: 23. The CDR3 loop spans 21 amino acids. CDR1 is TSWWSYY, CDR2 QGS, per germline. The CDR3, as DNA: TGTGCTCTTGGGATTCGGCCTTCCCGCTACTGGGGGGTTCCGTACACCGATAAACTCATCTTT. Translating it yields CALGIRPSRYWGVPYTDKLIF.

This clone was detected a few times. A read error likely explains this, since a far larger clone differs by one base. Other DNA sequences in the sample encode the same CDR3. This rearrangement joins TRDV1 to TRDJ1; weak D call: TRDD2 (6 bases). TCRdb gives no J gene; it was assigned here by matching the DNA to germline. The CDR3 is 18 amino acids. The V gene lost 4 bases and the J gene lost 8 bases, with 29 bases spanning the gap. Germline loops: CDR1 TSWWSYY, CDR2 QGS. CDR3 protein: CALGVFLKGIQTKHKLIF. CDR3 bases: TGTGCTCTTGGGGTTTTCCTAAAAGGAATACAAACGAAGCACAAACTCATCTTT.

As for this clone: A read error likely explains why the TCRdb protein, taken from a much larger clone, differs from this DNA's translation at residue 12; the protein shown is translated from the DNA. CDR3 in DNA: TGTGCTCTTGGGGACTGCACTGGGGGATACGAGAGACTCATCTTT. Its protein product is CALGDCTGGYERLIF. This sequence joins TRDV1 and TRDJ1, with 13 bases fitting TRDD3. CDR3 length: 15 residues. Germline V gives CDR1 TSWWSYY, CDR2 QGS. J gave up 10 bases and V 3 bases, and 8 bases lay outside the gene matches.

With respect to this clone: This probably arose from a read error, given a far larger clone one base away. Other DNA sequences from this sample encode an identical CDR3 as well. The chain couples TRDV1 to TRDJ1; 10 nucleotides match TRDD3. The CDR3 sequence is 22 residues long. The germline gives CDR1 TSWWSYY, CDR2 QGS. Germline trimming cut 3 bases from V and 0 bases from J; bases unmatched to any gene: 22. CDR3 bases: TGTGCTCTTGGGGAGACTTCCCGGTACTGGGGGATGGGGATACCATACACCGATAAACTCATCTTT. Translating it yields CALGETSRYWGMGIPYTDKLIF.

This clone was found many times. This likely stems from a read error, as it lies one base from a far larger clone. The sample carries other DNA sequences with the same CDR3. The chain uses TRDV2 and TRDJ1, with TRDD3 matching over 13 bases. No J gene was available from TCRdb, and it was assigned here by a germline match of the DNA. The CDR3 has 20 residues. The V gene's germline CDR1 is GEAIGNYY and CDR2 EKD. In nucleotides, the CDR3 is TGTGCCTGCGACACCCTGGTACTGGGGGATACGCGGAAGGACACCGATAAACTCATCTTT. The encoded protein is CACDTLVLGDTRKDTDKLIF.

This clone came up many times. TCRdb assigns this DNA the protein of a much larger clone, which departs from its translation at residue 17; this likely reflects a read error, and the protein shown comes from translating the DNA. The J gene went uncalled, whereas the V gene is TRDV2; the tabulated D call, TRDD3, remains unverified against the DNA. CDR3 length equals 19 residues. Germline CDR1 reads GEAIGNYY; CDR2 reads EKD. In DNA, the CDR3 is TGTGCCTGTGACACCCCATGGGATACTAAAGGCCCGTACACCGATAAACCCATCTTT. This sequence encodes CACDTPWDTKGPYTDKPIF.

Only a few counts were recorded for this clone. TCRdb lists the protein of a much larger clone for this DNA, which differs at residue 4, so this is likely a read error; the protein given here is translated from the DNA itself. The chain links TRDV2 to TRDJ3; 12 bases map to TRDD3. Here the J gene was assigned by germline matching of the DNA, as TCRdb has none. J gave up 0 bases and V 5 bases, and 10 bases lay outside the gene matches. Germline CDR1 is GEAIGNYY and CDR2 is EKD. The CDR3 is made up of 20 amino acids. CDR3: CACGSVLGDTSSWDTRQMFF. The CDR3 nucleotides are TGTGCCTGTGGCTCCGTACTGGGGGATACAAGCTCCTGGGACACCCGACAGATGTTTTTC.

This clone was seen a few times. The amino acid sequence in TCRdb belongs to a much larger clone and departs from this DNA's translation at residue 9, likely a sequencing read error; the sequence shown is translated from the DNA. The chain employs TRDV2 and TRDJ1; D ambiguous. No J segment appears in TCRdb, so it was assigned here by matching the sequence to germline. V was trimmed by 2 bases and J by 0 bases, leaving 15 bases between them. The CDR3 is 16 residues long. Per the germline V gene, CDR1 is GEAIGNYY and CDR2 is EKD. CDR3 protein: CACDIREKKDTDKLIF. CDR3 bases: TGTGCCTGTGACATTAGGGAAAAAAAGGACACCGATAAACTCATCTTT.

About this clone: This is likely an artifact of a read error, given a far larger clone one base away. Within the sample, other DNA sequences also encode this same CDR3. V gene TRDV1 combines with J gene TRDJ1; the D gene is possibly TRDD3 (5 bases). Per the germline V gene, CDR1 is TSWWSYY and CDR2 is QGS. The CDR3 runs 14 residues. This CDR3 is CALGRVAGTPGLIF. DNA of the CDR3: TGCGCTCTTGGAAGAGTCGCTGGGACCCCAGGACTCATCTTT.

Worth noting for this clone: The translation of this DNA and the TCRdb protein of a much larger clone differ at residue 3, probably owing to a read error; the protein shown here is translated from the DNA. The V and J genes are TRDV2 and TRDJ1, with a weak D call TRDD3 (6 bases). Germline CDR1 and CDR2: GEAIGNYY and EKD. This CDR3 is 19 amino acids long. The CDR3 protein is CARDTLPVAPGENTDKLIF. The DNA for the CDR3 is TGTGCCCGTGACACTCTCCCTGTCGCCCCGGGGGAAAACACCGATAAACTCATCTTT.

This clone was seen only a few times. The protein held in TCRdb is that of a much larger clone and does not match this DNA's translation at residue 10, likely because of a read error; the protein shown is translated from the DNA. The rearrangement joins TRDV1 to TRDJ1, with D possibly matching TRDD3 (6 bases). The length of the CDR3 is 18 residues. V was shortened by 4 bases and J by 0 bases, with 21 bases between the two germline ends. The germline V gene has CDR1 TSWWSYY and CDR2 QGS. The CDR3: CALGGPEGGRRYTDKLIF. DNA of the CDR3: TGTGCTCTTGGGGGGCCAGAAGGGGGGAGACGGTACACCGATAAACTCATCTTT.